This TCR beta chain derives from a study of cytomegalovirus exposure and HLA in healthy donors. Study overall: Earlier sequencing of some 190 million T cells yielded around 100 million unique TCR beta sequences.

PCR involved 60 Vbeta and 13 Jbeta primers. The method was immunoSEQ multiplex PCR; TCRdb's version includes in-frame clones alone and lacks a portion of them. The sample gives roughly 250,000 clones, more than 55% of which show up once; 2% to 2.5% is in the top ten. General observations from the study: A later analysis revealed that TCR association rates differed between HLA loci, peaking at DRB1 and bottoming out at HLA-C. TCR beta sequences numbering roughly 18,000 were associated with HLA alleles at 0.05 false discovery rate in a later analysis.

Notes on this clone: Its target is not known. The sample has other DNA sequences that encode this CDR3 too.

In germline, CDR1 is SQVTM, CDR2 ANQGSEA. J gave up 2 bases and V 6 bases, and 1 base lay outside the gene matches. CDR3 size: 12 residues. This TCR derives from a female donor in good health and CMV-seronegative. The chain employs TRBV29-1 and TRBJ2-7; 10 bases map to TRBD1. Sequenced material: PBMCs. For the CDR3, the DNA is TGCAGCGTCGGACAGGGGGCCTACGAGCAGTACTTC. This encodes CSVGQGAYEQYF.